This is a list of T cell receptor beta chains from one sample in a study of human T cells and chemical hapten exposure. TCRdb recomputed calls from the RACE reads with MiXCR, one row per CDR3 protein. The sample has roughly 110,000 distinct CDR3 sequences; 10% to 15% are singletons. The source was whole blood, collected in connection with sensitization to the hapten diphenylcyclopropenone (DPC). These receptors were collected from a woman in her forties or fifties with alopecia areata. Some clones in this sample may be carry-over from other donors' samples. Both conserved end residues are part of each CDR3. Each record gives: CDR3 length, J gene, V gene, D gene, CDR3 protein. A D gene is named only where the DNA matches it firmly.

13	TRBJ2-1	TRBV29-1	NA	CSLSGPRNNEQFF
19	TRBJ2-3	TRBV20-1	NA	CSATDPATRIRQGTDTQYF
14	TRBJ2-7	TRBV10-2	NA	CASRETGRTYEQYF
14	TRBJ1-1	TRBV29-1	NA	CSVEIGRGNTEAFF
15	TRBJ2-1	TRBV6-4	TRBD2	CASSEWVSGRNEQFF
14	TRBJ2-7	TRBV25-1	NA	CASSDPRGSYEQYF
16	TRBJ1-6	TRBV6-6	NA	CASSSPTGSYNSPLHF
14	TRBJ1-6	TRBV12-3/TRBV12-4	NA	CASSLQVNNSPLHF
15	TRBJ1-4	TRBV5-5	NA	CASSLELGMKEKLFF
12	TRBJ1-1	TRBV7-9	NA	CASSLAHEGAFF
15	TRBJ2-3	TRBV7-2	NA	CASSKGTVGTDTQYF
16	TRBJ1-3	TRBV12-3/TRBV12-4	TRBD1	CASSFLGQTSGNTIYF
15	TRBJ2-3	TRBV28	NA	CASSFPYGGTDTQYF
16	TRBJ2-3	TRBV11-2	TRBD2	CASSPRLAGIANTQYF
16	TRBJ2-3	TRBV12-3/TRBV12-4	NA	CASSLFGSFSTDTQYF
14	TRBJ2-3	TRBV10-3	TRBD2	CAISGAGGADTQYF
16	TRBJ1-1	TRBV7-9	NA	CASSPLPDRLHTEAFF
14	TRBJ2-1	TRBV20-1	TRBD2	CSAGTSGLNNEQFF
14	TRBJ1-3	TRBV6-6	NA	CASTVRDGWDTIYF
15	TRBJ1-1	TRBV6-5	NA	CASSVNREMNTEAFF
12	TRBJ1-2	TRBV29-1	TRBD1	CSLWTGIYGYTF
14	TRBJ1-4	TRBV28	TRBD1	CASIPGQGNEKLFF
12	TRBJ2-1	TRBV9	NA	CASSGVDNEQFF
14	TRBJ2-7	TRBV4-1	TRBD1	CASSPWDRAYEQYF
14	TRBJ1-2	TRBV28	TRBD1	CASSPIGTGYGYTF
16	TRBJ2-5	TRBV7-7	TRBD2	CASSLGLAENQETQYF
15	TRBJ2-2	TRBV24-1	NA	CATSDPTGITGELFF
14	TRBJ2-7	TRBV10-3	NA	CAISESTPQGEQYF
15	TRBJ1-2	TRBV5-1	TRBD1	CASSWAGQGDYGYTF
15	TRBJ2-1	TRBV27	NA	CASSILAARFNEQFF
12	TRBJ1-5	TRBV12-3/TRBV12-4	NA	CASSTGGQPQHF
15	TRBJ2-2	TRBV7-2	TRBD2	CDSSLGLAGTGELFF
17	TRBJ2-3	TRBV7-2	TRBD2	CASSLSSFAGGTDTQYF
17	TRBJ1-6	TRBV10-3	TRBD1	CAISGQGSNNYNSPLHF
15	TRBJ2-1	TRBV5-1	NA	CASSSGGGFYNEQFF
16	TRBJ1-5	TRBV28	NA	CASSLTTGFGNQPQHF
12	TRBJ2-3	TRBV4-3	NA	CASSQSGDTQYF
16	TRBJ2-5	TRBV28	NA	CATFSTEAWSRGAQYF
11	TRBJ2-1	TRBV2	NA	CASSESNEQFF
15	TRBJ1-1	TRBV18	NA	CASSPTTNRNTEAFF
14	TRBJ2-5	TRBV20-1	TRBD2	CSAYIAGRGETQYF
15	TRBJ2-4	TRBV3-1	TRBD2	CASTQLLAGGRKWYF
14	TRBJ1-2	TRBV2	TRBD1	CASSSGTGNYGYTF
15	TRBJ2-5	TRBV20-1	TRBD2	CSTVRGRASQETQYF
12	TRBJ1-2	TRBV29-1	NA	CSVDRLNYGYTF
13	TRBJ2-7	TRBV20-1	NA	CSAGSGGAYEQYF
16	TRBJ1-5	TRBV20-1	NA	CSARGPGPGGNQPQHF
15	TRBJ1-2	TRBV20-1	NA	CSARDRLGRSYGYTF
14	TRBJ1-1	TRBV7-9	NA	CASSFHRDGTEAFF